This record covers a single T cell receptor (beta chain). These data originate in a study of blood T cell repertoires in COVID-19. V was cut by 1 base and J by 5 bases, with 14 bases left in between. CDR1 and CDR2 from the germline V gene are SGHTA and FQGNSA. The CDR3 is 15 amino acids. Using immunoSEQ multiplex PCR, the repertoire was profiled, and TCRdb retains in-frame clones only, with some absent. The sample lists some 460,000 clones, about nine tenths occurring once. The chain couples TRBV7-2 to TRBJ1-1, with D perhaps TRBD1 (6 bases). Sequenced input: PBMCs or T cells enriched from blood (not recorded which). The receptor was derived from a woman aged 18-29 years who had recovered from COVID-19. The CDR3 DNA reads TGTGCCAGCAGCTTAGGCACAGGGTATCGGACTGAAGCTTTCTTT. Translated: CASSLGTGYRTEAFF. Combining the CDR3 with reference TRBV7-2 and TRBJ1-1 gives the whole variable domain GAGVSQSPSNKVTEKGKDVELRCDPISGHTALYWYRQSLGQGLEFLIYFQGNSAPDKSGLPSDRFSAERTGGSVSTLTIQRTQQEDSAVYLCASSLGTGYRTEAFFGQGTRLTVV.